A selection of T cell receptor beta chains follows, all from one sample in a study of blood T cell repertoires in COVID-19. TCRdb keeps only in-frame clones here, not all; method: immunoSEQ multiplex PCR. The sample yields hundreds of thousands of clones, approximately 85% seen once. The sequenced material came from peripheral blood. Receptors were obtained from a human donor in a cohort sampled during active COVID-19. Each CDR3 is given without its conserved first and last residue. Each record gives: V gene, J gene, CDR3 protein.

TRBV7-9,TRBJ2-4,ASNAGTGYDIQY
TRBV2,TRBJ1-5,ASSEERGGPWPQH
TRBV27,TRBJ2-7,ASSPTGGQSSYEQY
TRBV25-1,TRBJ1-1,ASSEGPRAIDTEAF
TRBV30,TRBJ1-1,AWSPSAEAF
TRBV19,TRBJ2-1,ASAGGTGYHEQF
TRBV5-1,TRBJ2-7,ASSLSPQGQGGEQY
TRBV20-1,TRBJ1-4,SASDRSATNEKLF
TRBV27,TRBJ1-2,ASSFGGGSYGYT
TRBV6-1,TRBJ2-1,ASCEDRRGYNEQF
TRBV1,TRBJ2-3,TSSQARGRGVADTQY
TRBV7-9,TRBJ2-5,AIQGHETQY
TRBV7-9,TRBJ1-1,ASNRGMNTEAF
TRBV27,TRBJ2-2,ASSIARGQLF
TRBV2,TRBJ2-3,ASMWNGGPPDTQY
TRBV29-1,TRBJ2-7,SVEDRSEPTGSYEQY
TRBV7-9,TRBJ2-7,ASSSYRGGYEQY
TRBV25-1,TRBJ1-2,ASVAGNDYGYT
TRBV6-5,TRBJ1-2,ASSYLAQGGGYT
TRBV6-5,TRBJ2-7,ASSDRGAYEQY
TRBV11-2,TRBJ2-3,ASSRLGAGSTDTQY
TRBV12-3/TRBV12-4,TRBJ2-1,ASSLRGGDEQF
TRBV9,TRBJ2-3,ASSVSGGTQY
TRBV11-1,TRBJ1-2,ASSPAGTGTGYT
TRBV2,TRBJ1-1,ASGQGSTEAF
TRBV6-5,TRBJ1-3,ASSRQGNAGNTIY
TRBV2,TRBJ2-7,ASIGGLSNYEQY
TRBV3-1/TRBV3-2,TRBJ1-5,ASSLGGALGAQH
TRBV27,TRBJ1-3,ASSSTGFGNTIY
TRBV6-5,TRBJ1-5,ASIPSGLQNPPQH
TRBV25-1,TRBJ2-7,ASLGSSYEQY
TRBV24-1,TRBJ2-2,ATSDTTGNTGELF
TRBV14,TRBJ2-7,ASSQDSLAGPRSSYEQY
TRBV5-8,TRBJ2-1,ASSLARGGYNEQF
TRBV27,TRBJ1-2,ASSAGTGNGYT
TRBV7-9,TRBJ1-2,ASRPRGQSYGYT
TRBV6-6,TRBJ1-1,ASSHSDRGDTEAF
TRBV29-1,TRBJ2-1,SVELAGGTNEQF
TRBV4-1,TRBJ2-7,ASPTEFSYEQY
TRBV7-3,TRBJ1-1,ASSLKGAGTEAF
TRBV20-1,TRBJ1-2,SARGDYGYT
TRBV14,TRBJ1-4,ASSQVGGTNEKLF
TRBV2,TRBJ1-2,ASRWTGVGYT
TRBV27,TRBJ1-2,ASSRSGTASDLNYGYT